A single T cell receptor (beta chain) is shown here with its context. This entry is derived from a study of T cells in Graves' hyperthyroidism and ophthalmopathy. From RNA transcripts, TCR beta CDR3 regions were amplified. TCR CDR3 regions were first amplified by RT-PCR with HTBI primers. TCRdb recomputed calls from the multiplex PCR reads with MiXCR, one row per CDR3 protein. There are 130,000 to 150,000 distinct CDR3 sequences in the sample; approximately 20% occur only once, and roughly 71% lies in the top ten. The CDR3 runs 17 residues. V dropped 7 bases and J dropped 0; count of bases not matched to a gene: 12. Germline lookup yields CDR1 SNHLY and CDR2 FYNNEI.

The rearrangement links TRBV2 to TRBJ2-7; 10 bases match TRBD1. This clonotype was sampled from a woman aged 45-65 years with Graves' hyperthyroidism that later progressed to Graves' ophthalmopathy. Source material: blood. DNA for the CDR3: TGTGCCAGCATTAGAGGGACAGGGGAACGATCCTCCTACGAGCAGTACTTC. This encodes CASIRGTGERSSYEQYF.